This T cell receptor (beta chain) originates from a study of response to subunit inactivated influenza vaccine. Whole-study results and caveats: The study's authors posited that every seasonal influenza vaccination enlists few new T cells.

The CDR3 contains 14 residues. V lost 5 bases and J lost 4, with 12 bases in between. Germline loops: CDR1 SGHTA, CDR2 FQGNSA. A single record per CDR3 protein comes from TCRdb applying MiXCR to the RT-PCR reads. The data show hundreds of thousands of distinct CDR3 sequences, with roughly 18% seen just once and 11% held by the top ten. This clonotype has a handful of counts. Its cognate antigen is unknown. This receptor was taken from a man aged 45 to 65 who received an inactivated influenza vaccine. The chain is built from TRBV7-2 and TRBJ2-4; the D call may be TRBD1 or TRBD2 (5 bases each). Sequencing used PBMCs from blood, obtained roughly 5 days after vaccination. CDR3 protein: CASSRRDAKNIQYF. In DNA, the CDR3 is TGTGCCAGCAGCCGCCGGGACGCTAAAAACATTCAGTACTTC.